The 16 T cell receptor beta chains listed next were all sequenced from one sample in a study of OX40 agonist ivuxolimab in advanced cancers. Receptors were amplified or captured by the immunoSEQ multiplex PCR assay. TCRdb limited this immuneACCESS table to in-frame rearrangements with V and J called. A share of clones is missing; checked studies link under half to unresolved V genes, and the rest is unexplained. This sample has around 46,000 clones in its table, and approximately 88% of those were observed once. Of the sample, approximately 16% is held by the ten largest clones. This sample comprised CD4+ or CD8+ T cells sorted from blood, obtained in a trial of the OX40 agonist ivuxolimab. The receptors here all came from an adult with an advanced solid tumor such as melanoma, head and neck, liver or kidney cancer.

This clone was seen only a few times. The chain has TRBV27 and TRBJ2-1; TRBD2 might be the D (6 bases). CDR1 MNHEY and CDR2 SMNVEV come from the germline V gene (reference sequence). This CDR3 is 15 amino acids long. V was cut by 0 bases and J by 5 bases, with 11 bases left in between. The CDR3 nucleotides are TGTGCCAGCAGTTTATCGGTGGGAGGCCACAATGAGCAGTTCTTC. Its protein is CASSLSVGGHNEQFF.

The rearrangement links TRBV6-6 to TRBJ2-1; D gene unclear. The CDR3 contains 11 residues. V lost 3 bases and J 9 bases, leaving 6 bases between the germline ends. Germline lookup yields CDR1 MNHNY and CDR2 SVGAGI (reference sequence). DNA for the CDR3: TGTGCCAGCAGTTATATTGGTGAGCAGTTCTTC. Translated, it gives CASSYIGEQFF.

CDR3 sequence (DNA): TGTGCCAGCAGTTTTGGGGCGCCTGGGGCCAACGTCCTGACTTTC. Translating gives CASSFGAPGANVLTF. The V and J genes are TRBV27 and TRBJ2-6, with D possibly matching TRBD1 (5 bases). CDR3 size: 15 residues. V dropped 3 bases and J dropped 2 bases, with 8 bases sitting between them. The germline CDR1 and CDR2 sequences are MNHEY and SMNVEV (reference sequence).

J is TRBJ2-2 and V is TRBV7-2; 7 nucleotides line up with TRBD2. The CDR3 has 13 residues. V was clipped by 4 bases and J by 5 bases; unmatched bases: 1. Germline V CDR1 and CDR2: SGHTA, FQGNSA. In DNA, the CDR3 is TGTGCCAGCAGCTGGGGAGGGACCGGGGAGCTGTTTTTT. Amino acids: CASSWGGTGELFF.

The chain joins TRBV9 to TRBJ2-7; 10 bases are a match to TRBD1. Germline V CDR1 and CDR2: SGDLS, YYNGEE. This CDR3 comprises 15 residues. The junction had 6 bases not matched to a gene; V was cut back by 4 bases and J by 2 bases. The CDR3 DNA reads TGTGCCAGCAGCCTCTCCGGGACAGGGGCCTACGAGCAGTACTTC. This translates into CASSLSGTGAYEQYF.

The chain links TRBV28 to TRBJ2-5; 10 positions agree with TRBD2. The germline V gene has CDR1 MDHEN and CDR2 SYDVKM. This CDR3 spans 19 amino acids. V lost 5 bases to trimming and J lost 5 bases; unmatched junction nucleotides: 20. The CDR3: CASSPMWQYALAGTETQYF. The CDR3 region has the DNA TGTGCCAGCAGTCCCATGTGGCAGTACGCACTAGCGGGAACTGAGACCCAGTACTTC.

The chain is built from TRBV10-1 and TRBJ2-1; TRBD1 agrees at 9 bases. The CDR3 has 15 residues. CDR1 and CDR2 from the germline V gene are WNHNN and SYGVQD (reference sequence). The junction had 5 bases not matched to a gene; V was cut back by 3 bases and J by 5 bases. CDR3 DNA sequence: TGCGCCAGCAGTGACGCTGGGACAGGGAACAATGAGCAGTTCTTC. Residues: CASSDAGTGNNEQFF.

J is TRBJ2-1 and V is TRBV5-4, with 10 nucleotides matching TRBD2. V gave up 5 bases and J gave up 1 base; unmatched junction bases: 6. CDR1 and CDR2 from the germline V gene are SGHNT and YYREEE (reference sequence). The length of the CDR3 is 16 residues. Here the CDR3 DNA reads TGTGCCAGCAGAACGGGACTAGCGAGATCCTACAATGAGCAGTTCTTC. This translates into CASRTGLARSYNEQFF. Together with reference TRBV5-4 and TRBJ2-1, the CDR3 gives the full variable domain: ETGVTQSPTHLIKTRGQQVTLRCSSQSGHNTVSWYQQALGQGPQFIFQYYREEENGRGNFPPRFSGLQFPNYSSELNVNALELDDSALYLCASRTGLARSYNEQFFGPGTRLTVL.

The CDR3 DNA reads as TGTGCCAGCAGTTTTGACAAGTGGGAGGGGGCGCGGTACGAGCAGTACTTC. This gives the protein CASSFDKWEGARYEQYF. V and J are TRBV28 and TRBJ2-7; D could derive from TRBD1 or TRBD2 (7 bases each). Per the germline V gene, CDR1 is MDHEN and CDR2 is SYDVKM. V was trimmed by 3 bases and J by 4 bases, leaving 22 bases between them. The CDR3 sequence is 17 residues long.

In DNA, the CDR3 is TGTGCCAGCAGTGATGGACAGGGTTATCAGCCCCAGCATTTT. This codes for CASSDGQGYQPQHF. The J gene is TRBJ1-5, the V gene TRBV28; the match to TRBD1 covers 8 bases. The CDR3 has 14 residues. V lost 5 bases to trimming and J lost 5 bases; unmatched junction nucleotides: 5. The germline gives CDR1 MDHEN, CDR2 SYDVKM.

The V call is TRBV4-3, the J call TRBJ2-2; D might be TRBD2 (5 bases). CDR1 and CDR2 (germline): LGHNA, YSLEER. CDR3 length equals 15 residues. The germline V and J ends were trimmed by 4 bases and 6 bases, with 15 bases remaining between them. CDR3 coding DNA: TGCGCCAGCAGCCTGGGAGCAGAGTTCTCCGGGGAGCTGTTTTTT. Translation gives CASSLGAEFSGELFF.

The J gene is TRBJ2-5, the V gene TRBV10-1; 13 positions match TRBD2. CDR3 length: 19 residues. Per the germline V gene, CDR1 is WNHNN and CDR2 is SYGVQD (reference sequence). V dropped 6 bases and J dropped 0; count of bases not matched to a gene: 13. CDR3 sequence: CASSPVSGTSGKYQETQYF. The CDR3 DNA reads as TGCGCCAGCAGCCCAGTTTCTGGGACTAGCGGGAAGTACCAAGAGACCCAGTACTTC.

The genes are TRBV7-9 and TRBJ2-3; TRBD2 aligns across 7 bases. CDR3 length: 14 residues. The ends lost 8 bases at V and 1 base at J; junction bases unmatched: 6. The germline CDR1 and CDR2 sequences are SEHNR and FQNEAQ (reference sequence). The CDR3 DNA follows: TGTGCCAGCCTAATGGCGGGAGGCACAGATACGCAGTATTTT. Translating it yields CASLMAGGTDTQYF.

The chain employs TRBV28 and TRBJ2-7; no reliable D call. Trimming removed 8 bases from V and 0 bases from J, with 8 bases in between. CDR1 and CDR2 (germline): MDHEN, SYDVKM. The CDR3 has 12 residues. The CDR3 DNA sequence: TGTGCCAGCGCACCCCCCTCCTACGAGCAGTACTTC. This sequence encodes CASAPPSYEQYF.

The rearrangement joins TRBV21-1 to TRBJ1-1; the table gives TRBD1 as D, unverified against the DNA. TRBV21-1 represents a pseudogene. The CDR3 is 15 residues long. CDR3 protein: CASSIVQGADTEAFF. The CDR3 DNA sequence: TGTGCCAGCAGCATAGTCCAGGGGGCGGACACTGAAGCTTTCTTT.

CDR3 protein: CASSTIQAESGIGELFF. CDR3 bases: TGCGCCAGCAGCACCATCCAGGCCGAATCGGGAATCGGGGAGCTGTTTTTT. The chain has TRBV10-1 and TRBJ2-2; maybe TRBD2 (5 bases). The germline V gene has CDR1 WNHNN and CDR2 SYGVQD (reference sequence). This CDR3 comprises 17 residues. V lost 6 bases to trimming and J lost 7 bases, with 24 bases between them.